This entry concerns a single T cell receptor (beta chain). Its antigen is as yet unknown. V shed 0 bases and J 5 bases; nucleotides not matched to a gene: 5. The V gene's germline CDR1 is SGHRS and CDR2 YFSETQ. This CDR3 has 16 amino acids. The data were taken from a study of beta chain features in type 1 diabetes. Across the whole study: Sorted cells numbering around 100,000,000 were examined across all samples.

Study observations and caveats: In comparison with healthy donors, patients had naive, central memory and Treg TCRB repertoires that appeared more similar. In every one of the four CD4+ subsets, TCRB CDR3s were moderately but significantly shorter in Type 1 diabetes patients.

The isolated RNA, all of it, was reverse transcribed, so expressed TCRB transcripts were what got sequenced. Some clones are missing from TCRdb's copy, which holds only in-frame ones; the method was immunoSEQ multiplex PCR. The sample includes 300,000 to 350,000 clones, about 19% of them seen just once. One heparinised blood draw, averaging roughly 0.11 L, came from each donor. Material: naive CD4+ T cells from blood. This chain connects TRBV5-1 to TRBJ2-1; 10 bases are a match to TRBD2. The sequence came from a woman younger than 30 in good health. CDR3 loop: CASSLASGGLNNEQFF. The CDR3 coding sequence is TGCGCCAGCAGCTTGGCTAGCGGGGGACTTAACAATGAGCAGTTCTTC.